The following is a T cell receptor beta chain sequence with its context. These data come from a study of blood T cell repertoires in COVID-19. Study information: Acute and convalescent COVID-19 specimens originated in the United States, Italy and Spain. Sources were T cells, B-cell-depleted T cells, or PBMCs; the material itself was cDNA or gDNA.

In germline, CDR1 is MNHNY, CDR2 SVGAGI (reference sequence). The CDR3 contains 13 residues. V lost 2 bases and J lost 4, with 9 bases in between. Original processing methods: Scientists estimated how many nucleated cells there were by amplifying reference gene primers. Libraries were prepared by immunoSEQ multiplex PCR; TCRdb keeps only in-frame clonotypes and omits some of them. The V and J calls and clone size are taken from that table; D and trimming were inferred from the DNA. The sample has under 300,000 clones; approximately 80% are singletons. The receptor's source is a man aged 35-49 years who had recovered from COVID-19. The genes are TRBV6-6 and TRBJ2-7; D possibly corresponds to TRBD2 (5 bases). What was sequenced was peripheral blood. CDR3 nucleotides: TGTGCCAGCAGTTACATGGGAGTTTACGAGCAGTACTTC. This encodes CASSYMGVYEQYF.